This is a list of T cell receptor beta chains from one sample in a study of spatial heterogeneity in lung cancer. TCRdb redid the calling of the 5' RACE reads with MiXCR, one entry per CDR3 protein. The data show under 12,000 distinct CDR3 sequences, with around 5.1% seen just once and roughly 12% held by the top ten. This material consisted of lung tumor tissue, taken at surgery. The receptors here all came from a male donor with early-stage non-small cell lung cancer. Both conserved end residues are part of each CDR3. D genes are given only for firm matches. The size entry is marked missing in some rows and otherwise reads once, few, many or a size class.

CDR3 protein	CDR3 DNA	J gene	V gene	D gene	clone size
CASSLGGQMNTEAFF	TGTGCCAGCAGCTTGGGGGGACAGATGAACACTGAAGCTTTCTTT	TRBJ1-1	TRBV5-4	TRBD1	.
CASRPPSASGYTF	TGTGCCAGCAGACCTCCCAGTGCTTCCGGCTACACCTTC	TRBJ1-2	TRBV28	.	many
CSVEIQQGNEQFF	TGCAGCGTTGAAATTCAACAGGGAAATGAGCAGTTCTTC	TRBJ2-1	TRBV29-1	.	many
CASSSGTGFHEQYF	TGTGCCAGCAGTTCGGGGACAGGGTTCCACGAGCAGTACTTC	TRBJ2-7	TRBV12-3/TRBV12-4	TRBD1	many
CASSLAHYNEQFF	TGTGCCAGCAGCTTAGCCCATTACAATGAGCAGTTCTTC	TRBJ2-1	TRBV7-8	.	.
CASSIWGNGELFF	TGTGCCAGTAGTATTTGGGGAAACGGGGAGCTGTTTTTT	TRBJ2-2	TRBV19	.	many
CASTLGLAETQYF	TGTGCCAGCACCCTTGGACTAGCAGAGACCCAGTACTTC	TRBJ2-5	TRBV2	TRBD2	many
CASTDRGGNQPQHF	TGTGCCAGCACCGACAGGGGCGGCAATCAGCCCCAGCATTTT	TRBJ1-5	TRBV12-3/TRBV12-4	TRBD1	many
CASSAHRASPEQYF	TGTGCCAGCAGTGCCCACAGGGCTTCTCCCGAGCAGTACTTC	TRBJ2-7	TRBV27	.	many
CASSFGQSYGYTF	TGTGCCAGCAGTTTCGGGCAGAGCTATGGCTACACCTTC	TRBJ1-2	TRBV12-3/TRBV12-4	.	many
CASSEIAGSSYNEQFF	TGTGCCAGCAGTGAAATAGCGGGGAGCTCCTACAATGAGCAGTTCTTC	TRBJ2-1	TRBV12-3/TRBV12-4	TRBD2	medium-sized
CASSSHPPFYEQYF	TGTGCCAGCAGTTCACACCCCCCCTTCTACGAGCAGTACTTC	TRBJ2-7	TRBV28	.	many
CASSAGTGYGYTF	TGTGCCAGCAGCGCCGGGACAGGATATGGCTACACCTTC	TRBJ1-2	TRBV11-2	TRBD1	many
CASSLSPGVNYGYTF	TGTGCCAGCAGCTTGTCCCCCGGAGTAAACTATGGCTACACCTTC	TRBJ1-2	TRBV5-5	.	many
CASSLLRSYEQYF	TGTGCCAGCAGTTTACTTCGCTCCTACGAGCAGTACTTC	TRBJ2-7	TRBV6-2/TRBV6-3	.	few
CSVERTGLGYTF	TGCAGCGTCGAGAGGACAGGGCTTGGCTACACCTTC	TRBJ1-2	TRBV29-1	TRBD1	many
CASSIQAEDQPQHF	TGTGCCAGTAGTATTCAGGCAGAGGATCAGCCCCAGCATTTT	TRBJ1-5	TRBV19	.	.